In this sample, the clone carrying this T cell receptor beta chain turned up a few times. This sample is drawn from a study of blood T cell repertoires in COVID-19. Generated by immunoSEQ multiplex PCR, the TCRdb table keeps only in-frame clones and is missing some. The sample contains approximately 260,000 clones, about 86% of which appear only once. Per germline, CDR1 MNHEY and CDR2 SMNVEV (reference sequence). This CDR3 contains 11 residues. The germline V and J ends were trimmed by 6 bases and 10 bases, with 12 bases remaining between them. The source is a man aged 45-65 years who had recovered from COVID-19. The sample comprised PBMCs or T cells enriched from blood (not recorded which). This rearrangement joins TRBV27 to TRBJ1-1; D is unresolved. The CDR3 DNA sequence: TGTGCCAGCAGCTCCTTGGCTGGAGCTTTCTTT. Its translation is CASSSLAGAFF.